This is a list of T cell receptor beta chains from one sample in a study of T cell changes during pregnancy in multiple sclerosis. Generated by immunoSEQ multiplex PCR, the TCRdb table keeps only in-frame clones and is missing some. This sample yields some 50,000 clones, of which 75% to 95% are seen a single time; about 2.6% belongs to the top ten. This specimen consisted of CD8+ T cells from peripheral blood mononuclear cells, obtained in the second trimester of pregnancy. Receptor source: a female donor with multiple sclerosis, enrolled in a pregnancy study. Each CDR3 is given with its conserved first and last residue. The D gene is left open where the match is weak. Expanded clones are given a class, and other clones once, few, many or no size at all.

j_call: TRBJ2-7; d_call: -; v_call: TRBV5-6; clone_size: -; cdr3_aa: CASAGRTYGQYF; cdr3_nt: TGTGCCTCCGCGGGACGGACCTACGGGCAGTACTTC
j_call: TRBJ2-3; d_call: TRBD2; v_call: TRBV4-2; clone_size: -; cdr3_aa: CASSQSSSGGASRYF; cdr3_nt: TGTGCCAGCAGCCAATCTTCTAGCGGGGGGGCCTCGAGGTATTTT
j_call: TRBJ2-1; d_call: TRBD2; v_call: TRBV25-1; clone_size: -; cdr3_aa: CASRGLAGDEQFF; cdr3_nt: TGTGCCAGCAGGGGACTAGCGGGGGACGAGCAGTTCTTC
j_call: TRBJ1-3; d_call: -; v_call: TRBV29-1; clone_size: -; cdr3_aa: CSVEGRVRNTIYF; cdr3_nt: TGCAGCGTTGAAGGCAGGGTCAGAAACACCATATATTTT
j_call: TRBJ1-2; d_call: -; v_call: TRBV10-3; clone_size: -; cdr3_aa: CAISESGGRANYGYTF; cdr3_nt: TGTGCCATCAGTGAGTCGGGTGGCAGGGCTAACTATGGCTACACCTTC
j_call: TRBJ1-1; d_call: -; v_call: TRBV19; clone_size: -; cdr3_aa: CATGGYTEAFF; cdr3_nt: TGTGCCACCGGGGGGTACACTGAAGCTTTCTTT
j_call: TRBJ2-1; d_call: TRBD1; v_call: TRBV5-4; clone_size: -; cdr3_aa: CASSLPGQANNEQFF; cdr3_nt: TGTGCCAGCAGCCTGCCGGGACAGGCTAACAATGAGCAGTTCTTC
j_call: TRBJ1-2; d_call: -; v_call: TRBV21-1; clone_size: -; cdr3_aa: CATYPARRSDYGYTF; cdr3_nt: TGTGCCACCTACCCGGCGAGGCGCAGTGACTATGGCTACACCTTC
j_call: TRBJ1-5; d_call: TRBD1; v_call: TRBV5-4; clone_size: -; cdr3_aa: CASSSGGPQHF; cdr3_nt: TGTGCCAGCAGCTCAGGGGGTCCCCAGCATTTT
j_call: TRBJ2-3; d_call: TRBD1; v_call: TRBV9; clone_size: -; cdr3_aa: CASSGPRGLADTQYF; cdr3_nt: TGTGCCAGCAGCGGACCCAGGGGGCTGGCAGATACGCAGTATTTT
j_call: TRBJ1-1; d_call: -; v_call: TRBV2; clone_size: medium-sized; cdr3_aa: CASRRTEAFF; cdr3_nt: TGTGCCAGCAGGCGAACTGAAGCTTTCTTT
j_call: TRBJ2-1; d_call: -; v_call: TRBV7-9; clone_size: -; cdr3_aa: CASSPGLSSYNEQFF; cdr3_nt: TGTGCCAGCAGCCCAGGACTCAGCTCCTACAATGAGCAGTTCTTC
j_call: TRBJ2-3; d_call: -; v_call: TRBV5-8; clone_size: once; cdr3_aa: CASSLVVRGRGTDTQYF; cdr3_nt: TGTGCCAGCAGCCTGGTGGTCAGGGGTAGAGGCACAGATACGCAGTATTTT
j_call: TRBJ1-1; d_call: TRBD1; v_call: TRBV4-1; clone_size: -; cdr3_aa: CASSLLDRGNTEAFF; cdr3_nt: TGCGCCAGCAGCCTACTGGACAGGGGGAACACTGAAGCTTTCTTT
j_call: TRBJ1-1; d_call: -; v_call: TRBV6-1; clone_size: -; cdr3_aa: CASTEIAGNTEAFF; cdr3_nt: TGTGCCAGCACCGAAATTGCGGGGAACACTGAAGCTTTCTTT
j_call: TRBJ2-5; d_call: TRBD1; v_call: TRBV9; clone_size: -; cdr3_aa: CASSAPLTGVETQYF; cdr3_nt: TGTGCCAGCAGCGCTCCCTTGACAGGGGTCGAGACCCAGTACTTC
j_call: TRBJ2-4; d_call: -; v_call: TRBV15; clone_size: -; cdr3_aa: CATSSSETLRSENIQYF; cdr3_nt: TGTGCCACCAGCAGTTCGGAGACCCTGCGAAGCGAAAACATTCAGTACTTC
j_call: TRBJ2-3; d_call: TRBD2; v_call: TRBV7-8; clone_size: medium-sized; cdr3_aa: CASSFASGATDTQYF; cdr3_nt: TGTGCCAGCAGCTTTGCTAGCGGGGCCACAGATACGCAGTATTTT
j_call: TRBJ1-3; d_call: TRBD1; v_call: TRBV4-3; clone_size: -; cdr3_aa: CASSPTGGAGNTIYF; cdr3_nt: TGCGCCAGCAGCCCGACAGGGGGCGCCGGAAACACCATATATTTT
j_call: TRBJ1-4; d_call: -; v_call: TRBV5-4; clone_size: -; cdr3_aa: CASSLVGDEKLFF; cdr3_nt: TGTGCCAGCAGCTTGGTGGGAGATGAAAAACTGTTTTTT